Following are 3 T cell receptor beta chains from one sample sequenced in a study of technical replicates of blood from several donors. Assay: immunoSEQ multiplex PCR; the TCRdb copy retains only in-frame clones and omits some. The sample lists about 80,000 clones, 97% occurring once. The sequenced sample was T cells isolated from PBMCs. These receptors were collected from a human donor in good health.

The rearrangement joins TRBV29-1 to TRBJ2-2, with D perhaps TRBD1 (7 bases). The length of the CDR3 is 14 residues. Germline V lookup: CDR1 SQVTM, CDR2 ANQGSEA. The ends were cut back, 7 bases at V and 5 bases at J, with 17 bases in the middle. The CDR3 bases are TGCAGCGGTTACAGGGGCGCGGGGACCGGGGAGCTGTTTTTT. It yields the protein CSGYRGAGTGELFF.

The V and J genes are TRBV4-2 and TRBJ2-2; 15 bases fit TRBD2. The germline V gene has CDR1 LGHNA and CDR2 YNFKEQ. The V gene end was trimmed by 5 bases and the J gene end by 0 bases; junction bases not matched to a gene: 4. The CDR3 sequence is 18 residues long. The CDR3 loop reads CASSKGLAGGSNTGELFF. The CDR3 DNA follows: TGTGCCAGCAGCAAGGGACTAGCGGGGGGATCGAACACCGGGGAGCTGTTTTTT.

This clone was seen just once. The chain couples TRBV6-1 to TRBJ1-4, with 9 bases that match TRBD1. Germline CDR1 is MNHNS and CDR2 is SASEGT. This CDR3 spans 16 amino acids. The V and J ends lost 4 bases and 3 bases, in that order; junction bases with no gene match: 6. CDR3 bases: TGTGCCAGCAGTGGGGACAGGGATCGTGCTAATGAAAAACTGTTTTTT. It specifies CASSGDRDRANEKLFF.